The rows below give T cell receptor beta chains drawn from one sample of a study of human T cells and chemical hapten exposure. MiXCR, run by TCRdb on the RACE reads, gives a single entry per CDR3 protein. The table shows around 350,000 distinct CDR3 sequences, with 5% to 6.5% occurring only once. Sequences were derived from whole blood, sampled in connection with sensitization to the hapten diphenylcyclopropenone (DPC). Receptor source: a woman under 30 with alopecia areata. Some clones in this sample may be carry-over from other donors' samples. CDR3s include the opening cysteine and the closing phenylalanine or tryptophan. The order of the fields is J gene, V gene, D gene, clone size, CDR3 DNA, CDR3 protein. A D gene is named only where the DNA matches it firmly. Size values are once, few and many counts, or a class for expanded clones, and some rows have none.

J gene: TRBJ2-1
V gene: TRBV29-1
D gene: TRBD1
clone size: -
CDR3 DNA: TGCAGCGGGAAGAACAGGGGGTGGAACAATGAGCAGTTCTTC
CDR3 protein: CSGKNRGWNNEQFF

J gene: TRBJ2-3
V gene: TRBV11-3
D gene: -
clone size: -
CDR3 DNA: TGTGCCAGCAGCTTAGATCGCAGGCCTTATACGCAGTATTTT
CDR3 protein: CASSLDRRPYTQYF

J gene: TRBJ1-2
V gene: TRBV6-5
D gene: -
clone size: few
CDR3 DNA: TGTGCCAGCAAGAGGGGCGAGAGTGGCTACACCTTC
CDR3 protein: CASKRGESGYTF

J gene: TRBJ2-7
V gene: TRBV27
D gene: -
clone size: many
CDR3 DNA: TGTGCCAGCAGCTACCGGCCGGGCCGTAACTACGAGCAGTACTTC
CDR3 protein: CASSYRPGRNYEQYF

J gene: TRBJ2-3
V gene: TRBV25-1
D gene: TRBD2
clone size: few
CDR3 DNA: TGTGCCAGCAGCGCCGGGACTAGCTTTAGAGATACGCAGTATTTT
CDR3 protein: CASSAGTSFRDTQYF

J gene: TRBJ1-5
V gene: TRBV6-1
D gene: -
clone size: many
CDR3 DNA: TGTGCCAGCAGCTTTGGGACGGCTAGCAATCAGCCCCAGCATTTT
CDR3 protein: CASSFGTASNQPQHF

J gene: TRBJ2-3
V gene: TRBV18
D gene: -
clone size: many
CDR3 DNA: TGTGCCAGCTCACCCCCCGGGGAAGATACGCAGTATTTT
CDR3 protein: CASSPPGEDTQYF

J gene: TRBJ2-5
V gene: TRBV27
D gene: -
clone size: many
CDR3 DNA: TGTGCCAGCAGTTTAATCGGCGCAGGAGAGACCCAGTACTTC
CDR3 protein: CASSLIGAGETQYF

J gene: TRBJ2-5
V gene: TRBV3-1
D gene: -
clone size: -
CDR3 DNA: TGTGCCAGCAGCTCGACAGTCCAAGAGACCCAGTACTTC
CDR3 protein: CASSSTVQETQYF

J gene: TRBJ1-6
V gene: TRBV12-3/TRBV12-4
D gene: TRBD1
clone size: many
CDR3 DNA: TGTGCCAGCAGTGCCACAGGGGGAGATTCACCCCTCCACTTT
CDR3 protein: CASSATGGDSPLHF

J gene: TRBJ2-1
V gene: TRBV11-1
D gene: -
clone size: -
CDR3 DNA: TGTGCCAGCAGCTTGGGCGGACTAACATACAATGAGCAGTTCTTC
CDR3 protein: CASSLGGLTYNEQFF

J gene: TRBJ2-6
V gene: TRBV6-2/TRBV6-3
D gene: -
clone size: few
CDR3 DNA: TGTGCCAGCAGTTCTCTAAAACTCTCTGGGGCCAACGTCCTGACTTTC
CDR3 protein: CASSSLKLSGANVLTF

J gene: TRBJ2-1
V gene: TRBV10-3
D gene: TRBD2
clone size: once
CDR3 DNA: TGTGCCATCAGTGCCAGCGGGGCCGACAATGAGCAGTTCTTC
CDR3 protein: CAISASGADNEQFF

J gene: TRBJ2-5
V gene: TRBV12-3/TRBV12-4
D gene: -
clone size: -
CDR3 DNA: TGTGCCAGCGCAGCTACAGGGGAGGGAAAGACCCAGTACTTC
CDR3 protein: CASAATGEGKTQYF

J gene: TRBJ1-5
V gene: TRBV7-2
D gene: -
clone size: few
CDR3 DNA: TGTGCCAGCAGCCTGACAGGTTTGTCGGGGGGTAGCAATCAGCCCCAGCATTTT
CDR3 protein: CASSLTGLSGGSNQPQHF

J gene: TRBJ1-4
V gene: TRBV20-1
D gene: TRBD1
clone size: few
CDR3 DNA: TGCAGTGCTCGAACAGGGGGCGAAAAACTGTTTTTT
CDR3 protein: CSARTGGEKLFF

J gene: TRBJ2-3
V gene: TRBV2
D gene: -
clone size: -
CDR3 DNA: TGTGCCAGCCGCCCTAAAAACACAGATACGCAGTATTTT
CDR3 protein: CASRPKNTDTQYF

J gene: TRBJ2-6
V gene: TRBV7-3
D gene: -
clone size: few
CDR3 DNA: TGTGCCAGCAGCTATTTCCCCGGATCTGGGGCCAACGTCCTGACTTTC
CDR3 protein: CASSYFPGSGANVLTF

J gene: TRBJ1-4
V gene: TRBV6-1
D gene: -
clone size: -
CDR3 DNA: TGTGCCAGCAGCAGGGCCCCCGACGAAAAACTGTTTTTT
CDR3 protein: CASSRAPDEKLFF